Shown below are 23 T cell receptor beta chains from a single sample sequenced in a study of control samples from healthy donors and cancer patients. TCRdb's table, derived via immunoSEQ multiplex PCR, lists solely in-frame clones and lacks some. There are about 42,000 clones in the sample; over 80% occur only once, and roughly 50% lies in the top ten. The sequencing input was blood. The receptors stem from a man aged 55 to 70 in good health.

In its sample, this clone is medium-sized (0.01 to 0.1%). This rearrangement joins TRBV27 to TRBJ2-1; a possible D gene is TRBD2 (6 bases). Germline CDR1 is MNHEY and CDR2 is SMNVEV (reference sequence). The CDR3 consists of 14 residues. Between the trimmed V and J ends, which lost 6 bases and 6 bases, there was a span of 15 bases. CDR3 in amino acids: CASRLLSGPNEQFF. The CDR3 DNA sequence: TGTGCCAGCAGACTCCTTAGCGGCCCCAATGAGCAGTTCTTC.

The rearrangement links TRBV9 to TRBJ1-1; tentative D call: TRBD1 (6 bases). V was cut by 3 bases and J by 6 bases, with 18 bases left in between. The CDR3 has 15 residues. Germline-derived CDR1 and CDR2 are SGDLS and YYNGEE. CDR3 nucleotide sequence: TGTGCCAGCAGCGGGGGAACCCTACAGGGCGCTGAAGCTTTCTTT. Translated, it gives CASSGGTLQGAEAFF. The complete variable domain, with remaining parts taken from reference TRBV9 and TRBJ1-1, reads DSGVTQTPKHLITATGQRVTLRCSPRSGDLSVYWYQQSLDQGLQFLIQYYNGEERAKGNILERFSAQQFPDLHSELNLSSLELGDSALYFCASSGGTLQGAEAFFGQGTRLTVV.

Written as DNA, the CDR3 is TGCAGCGTTGCGGTGGAGATGAACACTGAAGCTTTCTTT. Translation: CSVAVEMNTEAFF. The V call is TRBV29-1, the J call TRBJ1-1; D is ambiguous. Deletions cut 4 bases from V and 0 bases from J, with 9 bases between. Germline CDR1 and CDR2: SQVTM and ANQGSEA. The CDR3 spans 13 residues.

The chain uses TRBV20-1 and TRBJ1-5; D might be TRBD1 (5 bases). In germline, CDR1 is DFQATT, CDR2 SNEGSKA (reference sequence). This CDR3 is built from 14 residues. V was clipped by 3 bases and J by 1 base, with 10 bases between them. The CDR3 region has the DNA TGCAGTGCTAGTTGGGGGGAGAGCAATCAGCCCCAGCATTTT. It is translated as CSASWGESNQPQHF.

This clone has more than one count but fewer than ten. The chain combines TRBV27 with TRBJ1-1, with no clear D. This CDR3 comprises 14 residues. From germline, CDR1 is MNHEY and CDR2 SMNVEV (reference sequence). The V end was cut by 0 bases, the J end by 6 bases, with 11 bases between. CDR3 DNA sequence: TGTGCCAGCAGTTTATCGATTGGTTGGGCTGAAGCTTTCTTT. Translated: CASSLSIGWAEAFF.

V usage is TRBV29-1 and J usage is TRBJ1-2, with a possible D match to TRBD1 (6 bases). The CDR3 runs 13 residues. The V end lost 4 bases, the J end lost 4 bases, and 13 bases lay between the germline ends. Germline lookup yields CDR1 SQVTM and CDR2 ANQGSEA. Written as DNA, the CDR3 is TGCAGCGTTGTTCCCAGGGGATCCTATGGCTACACCTTC. Amino acids: CSVVPRGSYGYTF.

The chain links TRBV5-1 to TRBJ2-3, with 8 positions matching TRBD2. The CDR3 has 19 amino acids. Germline V gene sequence: CDR1 SGHRS, CDR2 YFSETQ. The junction had 16 bases not matched to a gene; V was cut back by 1 base and J by 3 bases. The CDR3 spells CASSLYPGLARGSTDTQYF. As DNA, the CDR3 is TGCGCCAGCAGCTTGTACCCTGGACTAGCTCGGGGAAGTACAGATACGCAGTATTTT.

J is TRBJ1-6 and V is TRBV19, with 9 bases aligning to TRBD1. The CDR3 is 14 residues long. With 3 bases clipped from V and 6 bases from J, the junction kept 0 bases outside the gene matches. Germline assignment: CDR1 LNHDA and CDR2 SQIVND (reference sequence). The CDR3 is CASSMTGGNSPLHF. CDR3 coding DNA: TGTGCCAGTAGTATGACAGGGGGTAATTCACCCCTCCACTTT.

A remark on this clone: At one boundary the junction diverges from the germline segment, which might be a read error. The CDR3 region has the DNA TGCGCCTGCAGTCAGGACAGGGGTGGAGAGACCCAGTACTTC. This codes for CACSQDRGGETQYF. V gene TRBV23-1 combines with J gene TRBJ2-5; TRBD1 agrees at 9 bases. TRBV23-1 is an ORF for which the function is uncertain. This CDR3 contains 14 residues.

This chain links TRBV27 with TRBJ1-5; TRBD1 is a possible D gene (5 bases). Deletions cut 3 bases from V and 1 base from J, with 13 bases between. CDR1 and CDR2 from the germline V gene are MNHEY and SMNVEV (reference sequence). The CDR3 runs to 16 residues. The CDR3 DNA follows: TGTGCCAGCAGTTTGGAGGGGCGCGGGAGCAATCAGCCCCAGCATTTT. Translating it yields CASSLEGRGSNQPQHF.

The V call is TRBV23-1, the J call TRBJ2-3; D is possibly TRBD2 (5 bases). TRBV23-1 qualifies as an ORF whose function is uncertain. V was pared by 0 bases and J by 2 bases, with 27 bases between. CDR3 length: 21 amino acids. CDR3 loop: CASSQSTGTSRIQKPTDTQYF. The CDR3 nucleotides are TGCGCCAGCAGTCAATCTACCGGCACTAGTAGGATTCAGAAGCCCACAGATACGCAGTATTTT.

The chain recombines TRBV30 with TRBJ2-1; the match to TRBD2 covers 8 bases. V shed 4 bases, J shed 4 bases, and the junction held 6 bases outside the gene matches. The germline V gene encodes CDR1 GTSNPN and CDR2 SVGIG (reference sequence). This CDR3 is built from 14 residues. CDR3 nucleotide sequence: TGTGCCTGGACTTTCAAGCGGGAGTACAATGAGCAGTTCTTC. Translation: CAWTFKREYNEQFF.

This chain joins TRBV28 and TRBJ2-3, with D possibly matching TRBD1 (6 bases). V lost 5 bases to trimming and J lost 7 bases, with 19 bases between them. The CDR3 consists of 15 residues. The germline V gene encodes CDR1 MDHEN and CDR2 SYDVKM. The CDR3 reads CASSPRSNRANTQYF. DNA for the CDR3: TGTGCCAGCAGTCCCCGATCCAACAGGGCAAATACGCAGTATTTT. The whole variable domain, remainder taken from reference TRBV28 and TRBJ2-3, is DVKVTQSSRYLVKRTGEKVFLECVQDMDHENMFWYRQDPGLGLRLIYFSYDVKMKEKGDIPEGYSVSREKKERFSLILESASTNQTSMYLCASSPRSNRANTQYFGPGTRLTVL.

This sequence joins TRBV12-5 and TRBJ2-1; 12 bases fit TRBD2. Germline values: CDR1 LGHNT, CDR2 FRNRAP. Unmatched junction bases numbered 1, after V lost 3 bases and J lost 4 bases. The CDR3 totals 15 residues. The CDR3: CASGLGTSGYNEQFF. The CDR3 DNA sequence: TGTGCTAGTGGTTTAGGGACTAGCGGGTACAATGAGCAGTTCTTC. Complete variable domain (other parts from reference TRBV12-5 and TRBJ2-1): DARVTQTPRHKVTEMGQEVTMRCQPILGHNTVFWYRQTMMQGLELLAYFRNRAPLDDSGMPKDRFSAEMPDATLATLKIQPSEPRDSAVYFCASGLGTSGYNEQFFGPGTRLTVL.

This sequence joins TRBV5-1 and TRBJ1-4, with D unclear. Trimming left V 1 base short and J 7 bases short, with 14 bases between. Germline assignment: CDR1 SGHRS and CDR2 YFSETQ. The length of the CDR3 is 15 residues. Here the CDR3 reads CASSLMSLGSEKLFF. CDR3 DNA: TGCGCCAGCAGCTTGATGTCTCTGGGTAGTGAAAAACTGTTTTTT.

The gene calls are TRBV28 and TRBJ2-3, with 9 bases fitting TRBD1. The ends lost 6 bases at V and 7 bases at J; junction bases unmatched: 5. CDR1 is MDHEN, CDR2 SYDVKM, per germline. This CDR3 is 13 amino acids long. The CDR3, as DNA: TGTGCCAGCAGGGGACAGGGATTTCATACGCAGTATTTT. Translating gives CASRGQGFHTQYF. Full variable domain (rest looked up from reference TRBV28 and TRBJ2-3): DVKVTQSSRYLVKRTGEKVFLECVQDMDHENMFWYRQDPGLGLRLIYFSYDVKMKEKGDIPEGYSVSREKKERFSLILESASTNQTSMYLCASRGQGFHTQYFGPGTRLTVL.

The rearrangement joins TRBV11-2 to TRBJ2-7; 7 nucleotides match TRBD1. V trimming: 9 bases; J trimming: 2 bases; junction bases outside the gene matches: 13. The CDR3 runs 15 residues. Germline V lookup: CDR1 SGHAT, CDR2 FQNNGV. The CDR3 DNA reads as TGTGCCAGTAGTAGAAACCGACAGGGAACCTACGAGCAGTACTTC. This encodes CASSRNRQGTYEQYF.

The J gene is TRBJ1-5, the V gene TRBV18, with D unresolved. Trimming left V 9 bases short and J 1 base short, with 10 bases between. Germline CDR1 is KGHSH and CDR2 is LQKENI. The CDR3 has 13 residues. The DNA for the CDR3 is TGTGCCAGGCCGCAGGACAGCAATCAGCCCCAGCATTTT. It codes for CARPQDSNQPQHF.

This chain uses TRBV6-5 with TRBJ1-1; D ambiguous. V dropped 9 bases and J dropped 4 bases, with 18 bases sitting between them. Germline lookup yields CDR1 MNHEY and CDR2 SVGAGI. There are 14 residues in the CDR3. The DNA of the CDR3 is TGTGCCAGTCGGAGGGCCCCCCAAGCCACTGAAGCTTTCTTT. Its protein product is CASRRAPQATEAFF.

This chain links TRBV19 with TRBJ1-6; maybe TRBD1 (6 bases). This CDR3 spans 14 amino acids. The V gene's germline CDR1 is LNHDA and CDR2 SQIVND (reference sequence). V was pared by 4 bases and J by 4 bases, with 8 bases between. CDR3 in DNA: TGTGCCAGTAGTACTGGACAGTATAATTCACCCCTCCACTTT. It is translated as CASSTGQYNSPLHF.

This clone occurred a few times. The chain links TRBV9 to TRBJ1-1, with D possibly matching TRBD1 (5 bases). Germline assignment: CDR1 SGDLS and CDR2 YYNGEE. This CDR3 has 15 residues. V dropped 0 bases and J dropped 5 bases, with 14 bases sitting between them. The CDR3: CASSVVLEGRTEAFF. The CDR3 coding sequence is TGTGCCAGCAGCGTAGTGTTGGAGGGGAGAACTGAAGCTTTCTTT.

A word on this clone: A junction boundary mismatches the germline segment, possibly from a read error. In nucleotides, the CDR3 is TGCGCCAGCAGCTCGACGGGCTCCAACAATGAGCAGTTCTTC. The encoded protein is CASSSTGSNNEQFF. The chain is built from TRBV5-1 and TRBJ2-1; no reliable D call. The CDR3 runs to 14 residues. Germline CDR1 is SGHRS and CDR2 is YFSETQ.

The V and J genes are TRBV4-2 and TRBJ1-6; a possible D gene is TRBD1 (6 bases). The CDR3 is 15 amino acids. Trimming took 0 bases from V and 11 from J, leaving 14 bases between them. Germline CDR1 is LGHNA and CDR2 is YNFKEQ. The CDR3 nucleotides read TGTGCCAGCAGCCAAGATCGGACACAGGGAGCACCCCTCCACTTT. Translation gives CASSQDRTQGAPLHF.